This is a list of T cell receptor beta chains from one sample in a study of T cell responses to AZD1222 COVID-19 vaccine. Sequencing used immunoSEQ multiplex PCR; TCRdb keeps in-frame clones, though not all of them. Here the sample spans 120,000 or so clones, about nine tenths being singletons. This specimen consisted of peripheral blood, obtained on day 0 of AZD1222 vaccination. Receptors were obtained from an adult in good health. CDR3s leave out the opening cysteine and the closing phenylalanine or tryptophan.

v_call	j_call	cdr3_aa
TRBV5-1	TRBJ2-3	ASSLWGQYTDTQY
TRBV5-4	TRBJ1-1	ASSFVDNLNTEAF
TRBV14	TRBJ1-5	ASSQGTFKPQH
TRBV2	TRBJ2-1	ASSTALYNEQF
TRBV4-1	TRBJ2-7	ASSQVGGGLGQY
TRBV28	TRBJ1-5	ASRLDRVPQPQH
TRBV18	TRBJ1-5	ASSLQGAEPQH
TRBV19	TRBJ2-3	ASSSGEGTQY
TRBV7-8	TRBJ2-7	ASTFGGGGFYEQY
TRBV6-5	TRBJ2-2	ASSYVGLASGELF
TRBV7-2	TRBJ2-1	ASSLVSGQYNEQF
TRBV3-1/TRBV3-2	TRBJ1-5	ASSQGELSQPQH
TRBV6-1	TRBJ1-2	ASSEGQGWGYT
TRBV27	TRBJ2-7	ASSLAGSGEQY
TRBV7-3	TRBJ1-2	ASSSNTGPRWGYT
TRBV4-1	TRBJ2-1	ASSQLGLLASSYNEQF
TRBV6-2/TRBV6-3	TRBJ1-2	ASSYGRTTNYGYT
TRBV2	TRBJ1-1	ASHGGRWPEAF
TRBV19	TRBJ1-6	ASSAEGVRSPLH
TRBV5-1	TRBJ2-3	ASSFNAPGTSRRVLGTQY
TRBV4-1	TRBJ2-7	ASSPLRDRGPSGYHYEQY
TRBV4-1	TRBJ2-2	ASSQDTGELF
TRBV10-3	TRBJ1-5	AISESRGRNQPQH
TRBV3-1/TRBV3-2	TRBJ2-7	ASSQEPVGQGLY
TRBV2	TRBJ1-5	ASSGGLGQPQH
TRBV6-5	TRBJ1-1	ASSYSGLQNTEAF
TRBV28	TRBJ2-5	ASRSASRTSRLQETQY
TRBV2	TRBJ2-7	ASTRQGAYEQY
TRBV5-4	TRBJ2-1	ASSLGGTTYNEQF
TRBV28	TRBJ1-1	ASTEPGTPAAF
TRBV29-1	TRBJ2-3	SVERGVATDTQY
TRBV7-9	TRBJ1-5	ASSSGSLTQPQH
TRBV11-1	TRBJ1-4	ASSRERWNEKLF
TRBV19	TRBJ1-1	ASSIRQNTEAF
TRBV6-6	TRBJ1-5	ASSLHGTGPSNQPQH
TRBV6-5	TRBJ1-2	ASRGQYGYT
TRBV19	TRBJ1-5	ASSIRGNQPQH
TRBV30	TRBJ1-2	AWSDRASIGGYT
TRBV25-1	TRBJ2-7	ASTQGAREQY
TRBV7-6	TRBJ2-7	ASTPGPGNLYEQY
TRBV6-1	TRBJ1-2	ASSEKEGGHYGYT
TRBV7-9	TRBJ1-6	ASSPGTVSYSPLH
TRBV7-8	TRBJ2-5	ASRVGGDPETQY
TRBV5-1	TRBJ1-3	ASSTGTALGNTIY
TRBV6-2/TRBV6-3	TRBJ1-1	ASSYQGLAYTEAF
TRBV30	TRBJ1-2	AWSVPGLYGYT
TRBV2	TRBJ1-6	ASSERQPSPPLH
TRBV3-1/TRBV3-2	TRBJ1-2	ASSQLGDYGYT